These 5 T cell receptor beta chains were sequenced from one sample in a study of shared clonotypes between healthy human individuals. Terminally differentiated effector memory CD45RA+ cells were left out of the naive CD8 fraction, which was CD45RO-negative and positively selected for CCR7. Measured with immunoSEQ multiplex PCR; TCRdb has only the in-frame clones, and not every one. The sample includes roughly 810,000 clones, about 96% of them seen just once. Sequenced material: naive CD8+ T cells sorted from blood. These receptors were obtained from a man between 25 and 39 years old in good health.

The genes are TRBV6-5 and TRBJ1-4; D is unclear. The V end was cut by 0 bases, the J end by 6 bases, with 11 bases between. Germline V gene sequence: CDR1 MNHEY, CDR2 SVGAGI. CDR3 size: 15 residues. DNA for the CDR3: TGTGCCAGCAGTTACTCAGAGGCGCAGGATGAAAAACTGTTTTTT. Protein: CASSYSEAQDEKLFF.

The chain has TRBV27 and TRBJ2-7, with D possibly being TRBD1 (5 bases). The germline V gene encodes CDR1 MNHEY and CDR2 SMNVEV (reference sequence). The CDR3 is 15 residues long. The V gene lost 2 bases and the J gene lost 0 bases, with 11 bases spanning the gap. As DNA, the CDR3 is TGTGCCAGCAGTTTAGGGGCGCCGAGCTCCTACGAGCAGTACTTC. It codes for CASSLGAPSSYEQYF.

For this clone: Other DNA sequences in this specimen translate into the identical CDR3. The J gene is TRBJ2-7, the V gene TRBV11-2; 8 nucleotides align to TRBD1. With V trimmed by 4 bases and J by 2 bases, 7 bases remained unmatched. This CDR3 is 15 amino acids long. Germline V lookup: CDR1 SGHAT, CDR2 FQNNGV. The CDR3 spells CASSSGQGPTYEQYF. The CDR3 nucleotides read TGTGCCAGCAGCTCAGGACAGGGCCCCACCTACGAGCAGTACTTC. Using reference TRBV11-2 and TRBJ2-7 for the parts outside the CDR3, the full variable domain is EAGVAQSPRYKIIEKRQSVAFWCNPISGHATLYWYQQILGQGPKLLIQFQNNGVVDDSQLPKDRFSAERLKGVDSTLKIQPAKLEDSAVYLCASSSGQGPTYEQYFGPGTRLTVT.

The chain recombines TRBV2 with TRBJ2-1; 11 positions match TRBD2. The CDR3 consists of 21 residues. Germline loops: CDR1 SNHLY, CDR2 FYNNEI. The J segment lost 2 bases and the V segment lost 0 bases, leaving 15 bases of the junction unmatched. The CDR3 DNA sequence: TGTGCCAGCAGTGAAGCTTTGGGAGCCGGGACTAGCGGACCAACCTACAATGAGCAGTTCTTC. Amino acid sequence: CASSEALGAGTSGPTYNEQFF.

The chain employs TRBV4-1 and TRBJ2-5, with 8 bases matching TRBD1. The junction had 5 bases not matched to a gene; V was cut back by 0 bases and J by 8 bases. CDR3 length: 14 residues. Germline V gene data show CDR1 as MGHRA and CDR2 as YSYEKL. The chain's CDR3 is CASSQDPGQATQYF. CDR3 sequence (DNA): TGCGCCAGCAGCCAAGACCCGGGACAGGCTACCCAGTACTTC.